One T cell receptor beta chain is described in this entry. Antigen: not known. The second PCR ran about 6 to 11 cycles with a sample-barcoded 5' primer and J-beta primers. TCRdb independently ran MiXCR on the 5' RACE reads; one entry per CDR3 protein. The data show 650,000 to 1,000,000 distinct CDR3 sequences, with 35% to 40% seen just once and 10% to 15% held by the top ten. The CDR3 is 14 amino acids. J was trimmed by 3 bases and V by 8 bases; bases with no gene match: 6. Germline CDR1 is LNHDA and CDR2 is SQIVND (reference sequence). The sample originates from a study of blood T cells in healthy people across ages. Study-level background: For every two T cells, template switching captured about one barcoded beta molecule.

Whole-study results and caveats: Changes seen in expanded clonotypes were possibly confounded by donor CMV status left unknown. Per million T cells, the diversity of TCR beta decreased roughly linearly as age advanced.

Donors were systemically healthy Caucasian individuals from Russia aged roughly 6 to 100 years. The source of this sequence is a man younger than 35 in good health. The sequencing sample was made of blood. This sequence joins TRBV19 and TRBJ2-3; 9 bases are shared with TRBD1. CDR3 sequence (DNA): TGTGCCAGTCAGGACAGGGGATGGACAGATACGCAGTATTTT. The encoded protein is CASQDRGWTDTQYF.